Presented here are 15 T cell receptor beta chains from one specimen sequenced in a study of early T cells in non-severe SARS-CoV-2 infection. A single record per CDR3 protein comes from TCRdb applying MiXCR to the 5' RACE reads. Of tens of thousands of distinct CDR3 sequences listed, under 8.5% are singletons. Sequenced: whole blood. These receptors all stem from an adult who was a healthcare worker with PCR-confirmed SARS-CoV-2 infection or an uninfected control (not recorded which).

This clonotype was seen repeatedly, ten times or more. The V and J genes are TRBV28 and TRBJ2-3, with TRBD1 matching 8 bases. The CDR3 runs 20 residues. Germline V gene lookup returns CDR1 MDHEN and CDR2 SYDVKM. Trimming removed 3 bases from V and 4 bases from J; junction bases left unmatched: 21. CDR3 nucleotide sequence: TGTGCCAGCAGTTTGTCGATCTTCGCCTACAGGGGGGAGGTCCCAGATACGCAGTATTTT. Translation: CASSLSIFAYRGEVPDTQYF.

This clonotype showed up just a few times. The chain employs TRBV4-1 and TRBJ1-5; D is unclear. CDR1 and CDR2 from the germline V gene are MGHRA and YSYEKL. The CDR3 loop spans 19 amino acids. The germline V and J ends were trimmed by 1 base and 4 bases, with 23 bases remaining between them. For the CDR3, the DNA is TGCGCCAGCAGCCAAGGACTTTATGGTGGGGTTGGGAATAATCAGCCCCAGCATTTT. Protein: CASSQGLYGGVGNNQPQHF.

The chain has TRBV5-1 and TRBJ2-1; a weak D match, TRBD2 (5 bases). The germline CDR1 and CDR2 sequences are SGHRS and YFSETQ. The CDR3 consists of 13 residues. The V end was cut by 0 bases, the J end by 7 bases, with 8 bases between. CDR3 sequence: CASSLGRGNEQFF. CDR3 DNA sequence: TGCGCCAGCAGCTTGGGGCGCGGGAATGAGCAGTTCTTC. Variable domain in full (rest from reference TRBV5-1 and TRBJ2-1): KAGVTQTPRYLIKTRGQQVTLSCSPISGHRSVSWYQQTPGQGLQFLFEYFSETQRNKGNFPGRFSGRQFSNSRSEMNVSTLELGDSALYLCASSLGRGNEQFFGPGTRLTVL.

The chain is built from TRBV18 and TRBJ1-1, with unresolved D. The CDR3 contains 13 residues. Germline CDR1 and CDR2: KGHSH and LQKENI. Trimming stripped 4 bases from V and 0 bases from J, with 6 bases between. The CDR3 is CASSRRVNTEAFF. CDR3 DNA: TGTGCCAGCTCACGGAGGGTGAACACTGAAGCTTTCTTT.

This clonotype turned up a few times. The rearrangement uses TRBV7-6 and TRBJ2-7; D is uncertain. Germline values: CDR1 SGHVS, CDR2 FNYEAQ. The CDR3 is made up of 12 amino acids. V was pared by 1 base and J by 6 bases, with 7 bases between. The CDR3 nucleotides read TGTGCCAGCAGCTTAGGGGGAAGCGAGCAGTACTTC. Its protein is CASSLGGSEQYF.

This clonotype showed up just a few times. The chain carries TRBV7-9 and TRBJ1-2, with D possibly TRBD1 on 5 matching bases. Trimming cost V 3 bases and J 2 bases, with 10 bases left between them. CDR3 size: 14 residues. Per the germline V gene, CDR1 is SEHNR and CDR2 is FQNEAQ (reference sequence). The CDR3 nucleotides read TGTGCCAGCAGCTTGAAGACAGACAACTATGGCTACACCTTC. Its translation: CASSLKTDNYGYTF.

The chain links TRBV7-8 to TRBJ2-7; D remains unclear. CDR3 length equals 15 residues. The germline gives CDR1 SGHVS, CDR2 FQNEAQ. Trimming cost V 1 base and J 3 bases, with 13 bases left between them. CDR3 in amino acids: CASSLVSGVGYEQYF. DNA for the CDR3: TGTGCCAGCAGCTTAGTTTCTGGGGTCGGCTACGAGCAGTACTTC. Variable domain in full (rest from reference TRBV7-8 and TRBJ2-7): GAGVSQSPRYKVAKRGQDVALRCDPISGHVSLFWYQQALGQGPEFLTYFQNEAQLDKSGLPSDRFFAERPEGSVSTLKIQRTQQEDSAVYLCASSLVSGVGYEQYFGPGTRLTVT.

Comment on this clonotype: One junction end does not reproduce the germline sequence, and a read error may be involved. This sequence joins TRBV6-5 and TRBJ2-1; no firm D call. Germline CDR1 and CDR2: MNHEY and SVGAGI. The CDR3 runs 12 residues. The CDR3 DNA follows: TGTGCCAGCACCAACCGTTTCAATGAGCAGCTCTTC. It codes for CASTNRFNEQLF.

The rearrangement uses TRBV7-9 and TRBJ2-1, with a possible D match to TRBD2 (6 bases). Between the trimmed V and J ends, which lost 0 bases and 2 bases, there was a span of 11 bases. CDR3 length: 16 amino acids. Germline V gene sequence: CDR1 SEHNR, CDR2 FQNEAQ (reference sequence). This chain's CDR3 is CASSLAGRTTYNEQFF. In DNA form, the CDR3 reads TGTGCCAGCAGCTTAGCAGGGAGGACCACCTACAATGAGCAGTTCTTC.

J is TRBJ2-5 and V is TRBV5-6; tentative D call: TRBD1 (6 bases). Germline CDR1 reads SGHDT; CDR2 reads YYEEEE. This CDR3 is built from 13 residues. V was pared by 3 bases and J by 3 bases, with 9 bases between. CDR3 coding DNA: TGTGCCAGCAGCTCGGACAGTGAAGAGACCCAGTACTTC. Amino acids: CASSSDSEETQYF.

There are many counts of this clonotype. The CDR3 nucleotides are TGCAGTGCTACGACAGGTACCTACGAGCAGTACTTC. Amino acid sequence: CSATTGTYEQYF. This chain links TRBV20-1 with TRBJ2-7, with a possible D match to TRBD1 (6 bases). Deletions cut 4 bases from V and 2 bases from J, with 9 bases between. The germline V gene encodes CDR1 DFQATT and CDR2 SNEGSKA (reference sequence). The CDR3 has 12 residues.

The chain employs TRBV20-1 and TRBJ1-5; 7 bases match TRBD1. The J segment lost 5 bases and the V segment lost 4 bases, leaving 11 bases of the junction unmatched. The germline CDR1 and CDR2 sequences are DFQATT and SNEGSKA (reference sequence). The length of the CDR3 is 15 residues. CDR3 loop: CSANRGGTFDQPQHF. CDR3 coding DNA: TGCAGTGCTAACAGGGGAGGTACCTTCGATCAGCCCCAGCATTTT.

This clonotype was detected only a few times. V and J are TRBV9 and TRBJ2-2, with unresolved D. The V and J ends lost 7 bases and 6 bases respectively, with 10 bases between them. Germline CDR1 SGDLS, CDR2 YYNGEE. The CDR3 runs 12 residues. The DNA of the CDR3 is TGTGCCAGCGCTTCGCGACCCGGGGAGCTGTTTTTT. As protein: CASASRPGELFF.

J is TRBJ2-5 and V is TRBV11-2; D possibly corresponds to TRBD1 (5 bases). This CDR3 comprises 14 residues. The germline V and J ends were trimmed by 5 bases and 2 bases, with 12 bases remaining between them. Germline-derived CDR1 and CDR2 are SGHAT and FQNNGV. The CDR3 DNA sequence: TGTGCCAGCAGCCACCCCTCAGGGCAAGAGACCCAGTACTTC. It codes for CASSHPSGQETQYF.

The sample holds many counts of this clonotype. The DNA of the CDR3 is TGTGCCAGCTCAGGGGATAATAATTCACCCCTCCACTTT. Amino acid sequence: CASSGDNNSPLHF. The gene calls are TRBV18 and TRBJ1-6; no reliable D call. Per the germline V gene, CDR1 is KGHSH and CDR2 is LQKENI. Deletions cut 5 bases from V and 5 bases from J, with 7 bases between. The CDR3 runs to 13 residues.